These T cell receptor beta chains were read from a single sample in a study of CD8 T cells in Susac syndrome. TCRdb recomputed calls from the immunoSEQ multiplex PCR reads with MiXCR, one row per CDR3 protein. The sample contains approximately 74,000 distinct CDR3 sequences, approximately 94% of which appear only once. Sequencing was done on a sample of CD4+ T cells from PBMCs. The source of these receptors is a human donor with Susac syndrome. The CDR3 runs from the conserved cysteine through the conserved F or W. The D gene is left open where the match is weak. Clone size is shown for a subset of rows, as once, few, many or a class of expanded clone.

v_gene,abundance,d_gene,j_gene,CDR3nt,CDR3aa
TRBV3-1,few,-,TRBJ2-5,TGTGCCAGCAGCCAAGATTTGGGACGGATACAAGAGACCCAGTACTTC,CASSQDLGRIQETQYF
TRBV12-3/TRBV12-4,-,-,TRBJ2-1,TGTGCCAGCAGATCCCTATTGGGGGCTTCCTACAATGAGCAGTTCTTC,CASRSLLGASYNEQFF
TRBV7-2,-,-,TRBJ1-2,TGTGCCAGCAGCCCCGGTGCGGGGGGAGGCTATGGCTACACCTTC,CASSPGAGGGYGYTF
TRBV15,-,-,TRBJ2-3,TGTGCCACCAGCGAGGACTCCGTATGGAAGGATACGCAGTATTTT,CATSEDSVWKDTQYF
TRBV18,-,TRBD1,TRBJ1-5,TGTGCCAGCTCTAGGGGACAGGGGACAGGGGGCAATCAGCCCCAGCATTTT,CASSRGQGTGGNQPQHF
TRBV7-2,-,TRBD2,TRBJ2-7,TGTGCCAGCAGCTTAGCGATACTAGCGGGAGGGCCCCACGAGCAGTACTTC,CASSLAILAGGPHEQYF
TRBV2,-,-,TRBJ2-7,TGTGCCAGCAGTAGAGGGCAGCGGGCCTACGAGCAGTACTTC,CASSRGQRAYEQYF
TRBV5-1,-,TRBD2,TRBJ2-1,TGCGCCAGCAGCTTGGAAGCTAGCGGGAGTGGTGAGCAGTTCTTC,CASSLEASGSGEQFF
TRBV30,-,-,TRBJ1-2,TGTGCCTGGACTCCCCAGCTCCGCTATGGCTACACCTTC,CAWTPQLRYGYTF
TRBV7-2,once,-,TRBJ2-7,TGTGCCAGCACCACCGAGTCGTACGAGCAGTACTTC,CASTTESYEQYF
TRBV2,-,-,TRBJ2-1,TGTGCCAGCAGTGAACCTGGGACCGCCCGCTCCTACAATGAGCAGTTCTTC,CASSEPGTARSYNEQFF
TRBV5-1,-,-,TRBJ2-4,TGCGCCAGCAGCTTGGTCTTTGACCGGTTAGCCAAAAACATTCAGTACTTC,CASSLVFDRLAKNIQYF
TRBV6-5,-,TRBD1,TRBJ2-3,TGTGCCAGCAGCTCCCAGGGGGCGCAGTATTTT,CASSSQGAQYF
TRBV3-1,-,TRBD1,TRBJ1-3,TGTGCCAGCAGCTACAGGACAGGGCCTGGAAACACCATATATTTT,CASSYRTGPGNTIYF
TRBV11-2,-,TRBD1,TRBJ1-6,TGTGCCAGCAGCCCCGGGACAGCGGGGAATTCACCCCTCCACTTT,CASSPGTAGNSPLHF
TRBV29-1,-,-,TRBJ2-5,TGCAGCGTCGAGGGGAGGGGGTTCGGGACCCAGTACTTC,CSVEGRGFGTQYF
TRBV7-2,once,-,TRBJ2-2,TGTGCCAGCAGCTTAGCGCGTGGGGAGCTGTTTTTT,CASSLARGELFF
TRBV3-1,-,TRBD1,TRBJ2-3,TGTGCCAGCAGCCAGGGGACAGGGTCCACAGATACGCAGTATTTT,CASSQGTGSTDTQYF
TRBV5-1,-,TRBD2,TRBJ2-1,TGCGCCAGCAGCTTGGGGACTAGCGGCAATGAGCAGTTCTTC,CASSLGTSGNEQFF
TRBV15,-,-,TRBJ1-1,TGTGCCACCAGCAAATTTCGTCAACTGAACACTGAAGCTTTCTTT,CATSKFRQLNTEAFF
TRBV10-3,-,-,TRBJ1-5,TGTGCCATCAATAGGGACGTCGGTCAGCCCCAGCATTTT,CAINRDVGQPQHF
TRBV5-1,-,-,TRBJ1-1,TGCGCCAGCAGGACTACAGTGAACACTGAAGCTTTCTTT,CASRTTVNTEAFF
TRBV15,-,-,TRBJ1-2,TGTGCCACCAGCAGAGATACAGGTTTGGGGTATGGCTACACCTTC,CATSRDTGLGYGYTF
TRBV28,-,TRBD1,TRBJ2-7,TGTGCCAGCAGGGTGAGGGGACAGGTCCCCTCCTACGAGCAGTACTTC,CASRVRGQVPSYEQYF
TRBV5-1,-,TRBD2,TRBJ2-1,TGCGCCAGCAGTCTCCTAGCGGGGGCACCTAATGAGCAGTTCTTC,CASSLLAGAPNEQFF
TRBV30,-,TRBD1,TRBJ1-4,TGTGCCTGGGTTTCAAAAAGGGACAGTGGGAAGGAACTGTTTTTT,CAWVSKRDSGKELFF
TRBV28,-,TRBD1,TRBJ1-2,TGTGCCAGCAGTTTACGGGACAGCTATGGCTACACCTTC,CASSLRDSYGYTF
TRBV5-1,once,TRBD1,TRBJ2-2,TGCGCCAGCAGCTTGGCCCCACAGGGGTCAGGCACCGGGGAGCTGTTTTTT,CASSLAPQGSGTGELFF
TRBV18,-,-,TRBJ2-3,TGTGCCAGCTCACCACCGGGAAGGGCGAGCACAGATACGCAGTATTTT,CASSPPGRASTDTQYF
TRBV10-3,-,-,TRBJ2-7,TGTGCCATCAGGTCGTCGTCAGGGCGCTCCTACGAGCAGTACTTC,CAIRSSSGRSYEQYF
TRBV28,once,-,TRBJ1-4,TGTGCCAGCAGACGAAAGACAGCTTCCGGAAAACTGTTTTTT,CASRRKTASGKLFF
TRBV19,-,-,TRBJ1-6,TGTGCCAGTAGTATGGGCTCCTATAATTCACCCCTCCACTTT,CASSMGSYNSPLHF
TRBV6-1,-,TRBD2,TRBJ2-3,TGTGCCAGCAGTGTAGCGGGGGGGCTGGTAGATACGCAGTATTTT,CASSVAGGLVDTQYF
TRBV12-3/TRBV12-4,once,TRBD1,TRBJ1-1,TGTGCCAGCACCAAAATGACAGGGATGAACACTGAAGCTTTCTTT,CASTKMTGMNTEAFF
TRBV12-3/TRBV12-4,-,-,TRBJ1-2,TGTGCCAGCATACGCCAGGCGAACTATGGCTACACCTTC,CASIRQANYGYTF
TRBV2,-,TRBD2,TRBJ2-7,TGTGCCAGGGGGACTAGCGGCTACGAGCAGTACTTC,CARGTSGYEQYF
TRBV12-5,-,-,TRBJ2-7,TGTGCTAGTGGTGTCGGATACGAGCAGTACTTC,CASGVGYEQYF
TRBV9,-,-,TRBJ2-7,TGTGCCAGCAGCGTATCCGGGGACTACGAGCAGTACTTC,CASSVSGDYEQYF
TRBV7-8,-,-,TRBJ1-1,TGTGCCAGCAGCTTAGGGCAAATACAACACACTGAAGCTTTCTTT,CASSLGQIQHTEAFF
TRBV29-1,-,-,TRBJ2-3,TGCAGCGCCCTCACAGATACGCAGTATTTT,CSALTDTQYF
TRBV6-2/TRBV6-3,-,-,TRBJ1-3,TGTGCCAGCAGATCCCAAGGAAACACCATATATTTT,CASRSQGNTIYF
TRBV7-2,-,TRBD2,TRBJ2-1,TGTGCCAGCAGCTTGCGGGAGGAGCAGTTCTTC,CASSLREEQFF
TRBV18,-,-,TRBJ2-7,TGTGCCAGCTCACAGGAGCGGGTTTCCTCCTACGAGCAGTACTTC,CASSQERVSSYEQYF
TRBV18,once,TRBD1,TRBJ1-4,TGTGCCAGCTCACCCCGACAGGGATCTAATGAAAAACTGTTTTTT,CASSPRQGSNEKLFF
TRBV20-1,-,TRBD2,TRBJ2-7,TGCAGTGCTAGAGATCGGGAGGGCGCCTACGAGCAGTACTTC,CSARDREGAYEQYF
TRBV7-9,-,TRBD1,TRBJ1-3,TGTGCCAGCAGCTCGTGGGGACAGTCCTCTGGAAACACCATATATTTT,CASSSWGQSSGNTIYF